These 23 T cell receptor beta chains were sequenced from one sample in a study of cytomegalovirus exposure and HLA in healthy donors. The PCR was carried out with 60 Vbeta primers and 13 Jbeta primers. Only in-frame clones appear in the TCRdb table, and some are missing; sequencing was by immunoSEQ multiplex PCR. In all, the sample yields about 120,000 clones. The sequencing sample was made of PBMCs. The receptors here all came from a man aged 40-49 years in good health and CMV-seropositive.

The rearrangement uses TRBV13 and TRBJ2-1; TRBD2 matches 7 bases. Losses at the gene ends were 5 bases for V and 6 bases for J; bases not matched to a gene: 13. Germline loops: CDR1 PRHDT, CDR2 FYEKMQ (reference sequence). This CDR3 region has 16 residues. CDR3 amino acids: CASSPFAGDGPNEQFF. The CDR3, as DNA: TGTGCCAGCAGCCCCTTCGCGGGGGACGGCCCCAATGAGCAGTTCTTC.

J is TRBJ1-5 and V is TRBV7-2; D ambiguous. The CDR3 contains 13 residues. The germline V gene has CDR1 SGHTA and CDR2 FQGNSA. The V gene lost 5 bases and the J gene lost 5 bases, with 10 bases spanning the gap. CDR3 DNA: TGTGCCAGCAGCCCCGGCGGGGATCAGCCCCAGCATTTT. Amino acids: CASSPGGDQPQHF.

This chain links TRBV18 with TRBJ1-2; D possibly corresponds to TRBD1 (6 bases). V was clipped by 4 bases and J by 4 bases, with 13 bases between them. The V gene's germline CDR1 is KGHSH and CDR2 LQKENI. The CDR3 spans 14 residues. This CDR3 is CASSQETGGYGYTF. The CDR3 DNA reads TGTGCCAGCTCACAGGAGACAGGAGGCTATGGCTACACCTTC.

V usage is TRBV18 and J usage is TRBJ1-1, with a weak D call TRBD1 (5 bases). Deletions cut 2 bases from V and 2 bases from J, with 6 bases between. The CDR3 covers 13 residues. The V gene's germline CDR1 is KGHSH and CDR2 LQKENI. Here the CDR3 reads CASSPGANTEAFF. The CDR3 region has the DNA TGTGCCAGCTCACCAGGGGCCAACACTGAAGCTTTCTTT.

The chain employs TRBV28 and TRBJ2-1; D remains unclear. Per germline, CDR1 MDHEN and CDR2 SYDVKM. Trimming took 6 bases from V and 5 from J, leaving 20 bases between them. The CDR3 length is 16 residues. The CDR3 region is CASSRLPERKDNEQFF. CDR3 nucleotides: TGTGCCAGCAGCCGCCTACCGGAGCGAAAAGACAATGAGCAGTTCTTC.

The CDR3 protein is CASSYKVSGREETQYF. In DNA form, the CDR3 reads TGTGCCAGCAGTTACAAGGTAAGCGGGAGGGAAGAGACCCAGTACTTC. The gene calls are TRBV6-6 and TRBJ2-5, with 10 bases identical to TRBD2. The CDR3 contains 16 residues. Germline values: CDR1 MNHNY, CDR2 SVGAGI (reference sequence). The V segment lost 2 bases and the J segment 3 bases; nucleotides outside the gene matches: 6.

Points on this clone: The CDR3 does not close with the conserved phenylalanine or tryptophan, likely indicating a read error. The V and J genes are TRBV5-1 and TRBJ1-3, with 11 bases lining up with TRBD1. The germline V gene encodes CDR1 SGHRS and CDR2 YFSETQ. The CDR3 runs 16 residues. The trim removed 2 bases at V and 2 bases at J, leaving 3 bases unmatched. CDR3 in DNA: TGCGCCAGCAGCTTCGGACAGGGGGCTGCTGGAAACACCATATATTCT. It codes for CASSFGQGAAGNTIYS.

The rearrangement links TRBV7-6 to TRBJ2-1, with 7 bases matching TRBD2. CDR1 and CDR2 from the germline V gene are SGHVS and FNYEAQ. V lost 6 bases, J lost 8 bases, and 7 bases stayed unmatched. This CDR3 spans 13 amino acids. In DNA form, the CDR3 reads TGTGCCAGCAGTCCAGCGGGACCGGATGAGCAGTTCTTC. Translated: CASSPAGPDEQFF.

V gene TRBV9 combines with J gene TRBJ2-3; D might be TRBD2 (6 bases). This CDR3 comprises 15 residues. The V gene lost 4 bases and the J gene lost 5 bases, with 17 bases spanning the gap. Per the germline V gene, CDR1 is SGDLS and CDR2 is YYNGEE. The CDR3 DNA sequence: TGTGCCAGCAGCTTGAGTCCGGAGGGCCGAGATACGCAGTATTTT. It is translated as CASSLSPEGRDTQYF.

The rearrangement uses TRBV19 and TRBJ2-2; possible D gene TRBD1, 6 bases. The germline V gene encodes CDR1 LNHDA and CDR2 SQIVND (reference sequence). With 4 bases removed from V and 5 bases from J, the gap between germline ends came to 8 bases. The CDR3 has 13 amino acids. CDR3 in amino acids: CASSKTGTGELFF. CDR3 DNA: TGTGCCAGTAGTAAGACAGGTACCGGGGAGCTGTTTTTT.

This rearrangement joins TRBV30 to TRBJ1-1; no firm D call. Germline V gene lookup returns CDR1 GTSNPN and CDR2 SVGIG (reference sequence). The V gene lost 1 base and the J gene lost 5 bases, with 14 bases spanning the gap. The CDR3 runs to 14 residues. The CDR3 nucleotides are TGTGCCTGGAGTGGAGCGGGCGTAGGGACTGAAGCTTTCTTT. Amino acids: CAWSGAGVGTEAFF.

This chain links TRBV19 with TRBJ2-5, with D possibly being TRBD2 (5 bases). Trimming removed 3 bases from V and 5 bases from J, with 10 bases in between. From germline, CDR1 is LNHDA and CDR2 SQIVND (reference sequence). The length of the CDR3 is 13 residues. CDR3 nucleotides: TGTGCCAGTAGTATGCCCCCGGGGGAGACCCAGTACTTC. Amino acids: CASSMPPGETQYF.

This chain uses TRBV9 with TRBJ2-7; D possibly corresponds to TRBD2 (7 bases). The V end lost 0 bases, the J end lost 2 bases, and 9 bases lay between the germline ends. CDR1 and CDR2 from the germline V gene are SGDLS and YYNGEE. There are 14 residues in the CDR3. The CDR3 is CASSVGGGPYEQYF. Here the CDR3 DNA reads TGTGCCAGCAGCGTAGGGGGGGGCCCCTACGAGCAGTACTTC.

The chain links TRBV6-1 to TRBJ2-1; D is undetermined. The CDR3 contains 15 residues. V lost 4 bases to trimming and J lost 0 bases, with 10 bases between them. The germline gives CDR1 MNHNS, CDR2 SASEGT. The CDR3 protein is CASSGQSSSYNEQFF. CDR3 DNA: TGTGCCAGCAGTGGGCAGTCCAGCTCCTACAATGAGCAGTTCTTC.

The chain combines TRBV28 with TRBJ2-3, with 8 bases lining up with TRBD1. Germline V gene sequence: CDR1 MDHEN, CDR2 SYDVKM. The CDR3 length is 14 residues. Trimming removed 6 bases from V and 0 bases from J; junction bases left unmatched: 2. The CDR3 nucleotides read TGTGCCAGCAGAGGACAGGGTAGCACAGATACGCAGTATTTT. Translated, it gives CASRGQGSTDTQYF. The complete variable domain, with remaining parts taken from reference TRBV28 and TRBJ2-3, reads DVKVTQSSRYLVKRTGEKVFLECVQDMDHENMFWYRQDPGLGLRLIYFSYDVKMKEKGDIPEGYSVSREKKERFSLILESASTNQTSMYLCASRGQGSTDTQYFGPGTRLTVL.

The chain carries TRBV7-9 and TRBJ2-3; possibly TRBD2 for D (6 bases). V was pared by 6 bases and J by 2 bases, with 21 bases between. Germline CDR1 and CDR2: SEHNR and FQNEAQ (reference sequence). The CDR3 totals 17 residues. CDR3: CASRIREPKSSTDTQYF. The CDR3 DNA reads TGTGCCAGCAGAATACGGGAGCCAAAGAGCTCCACAGATACGCAGTATTTT.

CDR3 protein: CASSLARGQGYEKLFF. CDR3 DNA sequence: TGTGCCAGCAGCTTAGCGCGTGGACAGGGGTATGAAAAACTGTTTTTT. The V and J genes are TRBV7-2 and TRBJ1-4; 9 nucleotides line up with TRBD1. CDR1 and CDR2 from the germline V gene are SGHTA and FQGNSA. This CDR3 has 16 residues. V gave up 0 bases and J gave up 6 bases; unmatched junction bases: 5.

The chain employs TRBV6-1 and TRBJ2-5; 7 bases are shared with TRBD2. V lost 6 bases to trimming and J lost 7 bases; unmatched junction nucleotides: 11. CDR3 length equals 14 residues. Germline V lookup: CDR1 MNHNS, CDR2 SASEGT. The CDR3 reads CASRTGGRRGTQYF. For the CDR3, the DNA is TGTGCCAGCAGGACGGGCGGGAGAAGGGGGACCCAGTACTTC.

The V gene is TRBV4-1, the J gene TRBJ2-7; D possibly corresponds to TRBD1 (6 bases). V lost 0 bases to trimming and J lost 6 bases, with 12 bases between them. CDR3 size: 14 residues. Germline assignment: CDR1 MGHRA and CDR2 YSYEKL. Here the CDR3 reads CASSQEGPRGEQYF. CDR3 bases: TGCGCCAGCAGCCAAGAAGGCCCCAGGGGCGAGCAGTACTTC.

The CDR3: CASSPLGLAGRNEQFF. Written as DNA, the CDR3 is TGTGCCAGCAGCCCGTTGGGACTAGCGGGACGCAATGAGCAGTTCTTC. The chain employs TRBV14 and TRBJ2-1, with TRBD2 matching 13 bases. The V segment lost 4 bases and the J segment 6 bases; nucleotides outside the gene matches: 6. The CDR3 is made up of 16 amino acids. CDR1 is SGHDN and CDR2 is FVKESK in the germline V gene.

The rearrangement links TRBV6-6 to TRBJ1-2; perhaps TRBD1 as D (5 bases). The V end lost 0 bases, the J end lost 1 base, and 6 bases lay between the germline ends. The length of the CDR3 is 14 residues. Germline CDR1 and CDR2: MNHNY and SVGAGI (reference sequence). The CDR3 loop is CASSYSTVNYGYTF. The DNA for the CDR3 is TGTGCCAGCAGTTACTCGACAGTTAACTATGGCTACACCTTC.

CDR3 residues: CASSLVSGSRTEAFF. The CDR3 coding sequence is TGTGCCAGCAGCTTGGTTTCTGGGTCGAGGACTGAAGCTTTCTTT. The chain couples TRBV7-9 to TRBJ1-1; D gene ambiguous. Germline values: CDR1 SEHNR, CDR2 FQNEAQ (reference sequence). Trimming left V 3 bases short and J 5 bases short, with 16 bases between. This CDR3 region has 15 residues. Full variable domain (missing parts from reference TRBV7-9 and TRBJ1-1): DTGVSQNPRHKITKRGQNVTFRCDPISEHNRLYWYRQTLGQGPEFLTYFQNEAQLEKSRLLSDRFSAERPKGSFSTLEIQRTEQGDSAMYLCASSLVSGSRTEAFFGQGTRLTVV.

This sequence joins TRBV6-5 and TRBJ1-2; D is perhaps TRBD1 (6 bases). This CDR3 spans 15 amino acids. With 6 bases removed from V and 0 bases from J, the gap between germline ends came to 14 bases. The V gene's germline CDR1 is MNHEY and CDR2 SVGAGI. As DNA, the CDR3 is TGTGCCAGCAGCGCCTTGGACAGTTCTAACTATGGCTACACCTTC. Translating it yields CASSALDSSNYGYTF.